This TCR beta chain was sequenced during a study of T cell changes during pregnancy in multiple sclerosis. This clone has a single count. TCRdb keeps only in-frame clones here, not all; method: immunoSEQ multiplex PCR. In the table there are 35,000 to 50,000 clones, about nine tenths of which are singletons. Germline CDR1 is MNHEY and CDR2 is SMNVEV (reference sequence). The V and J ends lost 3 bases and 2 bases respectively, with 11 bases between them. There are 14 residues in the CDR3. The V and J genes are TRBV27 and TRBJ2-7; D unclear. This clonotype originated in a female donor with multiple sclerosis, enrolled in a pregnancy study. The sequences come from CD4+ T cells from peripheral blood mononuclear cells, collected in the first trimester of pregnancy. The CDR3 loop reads CASSFGEEPYEQYF. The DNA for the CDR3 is TGTGCCAGCAGTTTTGGTGAGGAACCCTACGAGCAGTACTTC.